This T cell receptor (beta chain) was recorded in a study of cytomegalovirus exposure and HLA in healthy donors. Whole-study results and caveats: Overall, roughly 160 TCR beta chains were annotated as cytomegalovirus-associated.

In germline, CDR1 is LNHDA, CDR2 SQIVND (reference sequence). The J segment lost 5 bases and the V segment lost 10 bases, leaving 5 bases of the junction unmatched. This CDR3 contains 13 residues. With respect to this clone: Its cognate antigen is unknown.

Vbeta (60) and Jbeta (13) primers were used in the PCR. Original processing notes: Around 10 million of the roughly 80 million unique TCR beta chains counted in a later analysis were shared. Sequencing was performed with immunoSEQ multiplex PCR; in TCRdb, only in-frame clones are kept and a portion is missing. D and trimming were read from the DNA, whereas the V and J calls and clone size are those reported in that table. The sample lists around 110,000 clones; roughly 80% were seen once. Material: PBMCs. This clonotype originated in a man aged 30 to 39 in good health and CMV-seropositive. V and J are TRBV19 and TRBJ2-3, with 11 bases identical to TRBD1. In nucleotides, the CDR3 is TGTGCCATCTCCGGGACAGGGGGAGATACGCAGTATTTT. Translating it yields CAISGTGGDTQYF.